Listed below are T cell receptor beta chains from one sample, sequenced in a study of cytomegalovirus exposure and HLA in healthy donors. Clones were sequenced by immunoSEQ multiplex PCR, and TCRdb holds only the in-frame ones, with some missing. The sample has about 240,000 clones, roughly 86% seen once. Specimen: PBMCs. Source of these receptors: a woman in her 30s in good health and CMV-seropositive. Each CDR3 is given with its conserved first and last residue. The D gene is left open where the match is weak. The size field is filled for only some rows; it gives once, few, many or a size class.

NA	TRBV30	NA	TRBJ2-5	CAWSRGIQETQYF	TGTGCCTGGAGTCGAGGGATCCAAGAGACCCAGTACTTC
few	TRBV7-2	TRBD1	TRBJ2-1	CASSLDRGSYNEQFF	TGTGCCAGCAGCCTGGACAGGGGCTCCTACAATGAGCAGTTCTTC
NA	TRBV5-1	TRBD1	TRBJ2-7	CASSWTGTGVFSYEQYF	TGCGCCAGCAGCTGGACCGGGACAGGGGTTTTTAGCTACGAGCAGTACTTC
NA	TRBV6-5	TRBD2	TRBJ2-1	CASRAVAGQYNEQFF	TGTGCCAGCAGGGCGGTAGCGGGTCAATACAATGAGCAGTTCTTC
NA	TRBV27	TRBD2	TRBJ2-2	CASSIGLAGAVNGELFF	TGTGCCAGCAGTATCGGACTAGCGGGAGCGGTTAACGGGGAGCTGTTTTTT
NA	TRBV14	NA	TRBJ1-2	CASSQVGVGANYGYTF	TGTGCCAGCAGCCAAGTAGGCGTCGGGGCTAACTATGGCTACACCTTC
NA	TRBV2	TRBD1	TRBJ2-7	CASSPGQGDPYEQYF	TGTGCCAGCAGTCCGGGACAGGGAGACCCCTACGAGCAGTACTTC
NA	TRBV19	NA	TRBJ1-5	CASSMSSNQPQHF	TGTGCCAGTAGTATGAGTAGCAATCAGCCCCAGCATTTT
NA	TRBV5-1	NA	TRBJ1-1	CASSLGGANTEAFF	TGCGCCAGCAGCCTTGGGGGGGCCAACACTGAAGCTTTCTTT
NA	TRBV5-1	TRBD2	TRBJ2-5	CASSPSGSRGETQYF	TGCGCCAGCAGCCCTAGCGGGAGTAGAGGGGAGACCCAGTACTTC
NA	TRBV5-1	TRBD1	TRBJ2-1	CASSPRWDSNEQFF	TGCGCCAGCAGCCCACGATGGGACAGTAATGAGCAGTTCTTC
NA	TRBV6-1	NA	TRBJ1-2	CASRVDSNYGYTF	TGTGCCAGCAGGGTTGACAGTAACTATGGCTACACCTTC